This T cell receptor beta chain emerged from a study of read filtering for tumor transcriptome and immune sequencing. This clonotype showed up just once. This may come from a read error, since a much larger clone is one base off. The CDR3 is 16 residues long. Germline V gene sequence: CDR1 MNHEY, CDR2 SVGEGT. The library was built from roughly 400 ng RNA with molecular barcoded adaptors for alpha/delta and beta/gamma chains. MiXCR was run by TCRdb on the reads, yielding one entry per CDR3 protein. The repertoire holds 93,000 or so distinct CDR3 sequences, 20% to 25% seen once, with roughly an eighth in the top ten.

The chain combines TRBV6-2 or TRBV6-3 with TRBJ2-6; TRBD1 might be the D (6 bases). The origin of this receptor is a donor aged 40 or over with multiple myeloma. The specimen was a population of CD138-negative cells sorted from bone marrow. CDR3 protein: CASSYWTVSGANVLIF. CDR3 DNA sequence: TGTGCCAGCAGTTACTGGACAGTCTCTGGGGCCAACGTCCTGATTTTC.